The subject of this entry is one T cell receptor beta chain. Its target is not known. Produced via immunoSEQ multiplex PCR; TCRdb's table is partial and in-frame only. Altogether over 15,000 clones are present, 85% to 90% being singletons, with the ten largest covering 8.7%. CDR1 is SGHRS and CDR2 is YFSETQ in the germline V gene. The V end lost 5 bases, the J end lost 1 base, and 14 bases lay between the germline ends. The CDR3 is 15 amino acids. The sample is drawn from a study of T cell responses to AZD1222 COVID-19 vaccine. General study results and limits: Spike-specific TCR breadth and depth were elevated following two AZD1222 doses. Spike as a whole was targeted by vaccine-associated CD4 TCRs, dominant at 160-218 and 743-854.

This receptor was taken from an adult who received the AZD1222 COVID-19 vaccine. This chain uses TRBV5-1 with TRBJ2-3; TRBD1 is a possible D gene (6 bases). Material: peripheral blood, obtained 28 days after the second AZD1222 dose. The chain's CDR3 is CASRSQGSGTDTQYF. In DNA, the CDR3 is TGCGCCAGCAGGTCGCAGGGGAGTGGCACAGATACGCAGTATTTT.